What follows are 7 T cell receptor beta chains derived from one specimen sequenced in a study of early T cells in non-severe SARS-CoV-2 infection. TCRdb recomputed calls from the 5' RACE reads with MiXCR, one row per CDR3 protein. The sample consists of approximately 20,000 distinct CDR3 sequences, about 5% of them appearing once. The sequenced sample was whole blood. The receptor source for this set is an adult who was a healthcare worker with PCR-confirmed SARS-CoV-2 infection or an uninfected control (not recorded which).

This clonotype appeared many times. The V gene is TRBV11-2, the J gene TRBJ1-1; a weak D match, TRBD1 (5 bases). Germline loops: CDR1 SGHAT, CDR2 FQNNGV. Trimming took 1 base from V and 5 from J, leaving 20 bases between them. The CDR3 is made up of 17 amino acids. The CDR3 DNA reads TGTGCCAGCAGCTTAGGTCTTGGGCGGGGGATCTTTACTGAAGCTTTCTTT. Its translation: CASSLGLGRGIFTEAFF.

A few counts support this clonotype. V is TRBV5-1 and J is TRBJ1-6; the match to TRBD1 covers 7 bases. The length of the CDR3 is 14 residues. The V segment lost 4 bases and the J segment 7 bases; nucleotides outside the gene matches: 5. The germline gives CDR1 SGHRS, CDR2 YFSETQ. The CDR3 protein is CASSPGQTNSPLHF. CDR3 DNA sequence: TGCGCCAGCAGCCCGGGACAGACAAATTCACCCCTCCACTTT.

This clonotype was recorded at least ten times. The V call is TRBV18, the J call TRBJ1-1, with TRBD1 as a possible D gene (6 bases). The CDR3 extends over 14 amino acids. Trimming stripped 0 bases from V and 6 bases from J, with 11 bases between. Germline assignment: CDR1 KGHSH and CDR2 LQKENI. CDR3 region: CASSPPGGYAEAFF. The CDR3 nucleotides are TGTGCCAGCTCACCACCAGGGGGTTACGCTGAAGCTTTCTTT.

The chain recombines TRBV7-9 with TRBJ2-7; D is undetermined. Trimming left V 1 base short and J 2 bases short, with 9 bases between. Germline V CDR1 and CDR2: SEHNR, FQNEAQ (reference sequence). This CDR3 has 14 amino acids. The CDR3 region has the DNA TGTGCCAGCAGCTTAGTGGCCGAGGCCTACGAGCAGTACTTC. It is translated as CASSLVAEAYEQYF.

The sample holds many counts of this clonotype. The CDR3 DNA is TGTGCCAGCAGTTTATCCCAGTTGACAGGGGCGTCCAAAAACATTCAGTACTTC. Amino acid sequence: CASSLSQLTGASKNIQYF. This sequence joins TRBV28 and TRBJ2-4; 8 nucleotides line up with TRBD1. In germline, CDR1 is MDHEN, CDR2 SYDVKM. V lost 1 base and J lost 2; bases outside the gene matches: 10. CDR3 size: 18 residues.

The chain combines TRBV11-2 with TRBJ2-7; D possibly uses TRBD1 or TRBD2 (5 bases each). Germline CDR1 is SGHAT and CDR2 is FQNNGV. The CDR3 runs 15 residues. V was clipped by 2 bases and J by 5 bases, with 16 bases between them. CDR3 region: CASSLRGAPPDEQYF. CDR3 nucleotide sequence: TGTGCCAGCAGCTTACGAGGGGCTCCCCCCGACGAGCAGTACTTC.

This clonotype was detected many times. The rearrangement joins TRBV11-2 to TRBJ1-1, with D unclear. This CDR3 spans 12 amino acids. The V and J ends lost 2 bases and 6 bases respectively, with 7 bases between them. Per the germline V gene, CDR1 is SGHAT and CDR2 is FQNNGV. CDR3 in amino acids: CASSLKRAEAFF. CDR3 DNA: TGTGCCAGCAGCTTAAAGAGGGCTGAAGCTTTCTTT.